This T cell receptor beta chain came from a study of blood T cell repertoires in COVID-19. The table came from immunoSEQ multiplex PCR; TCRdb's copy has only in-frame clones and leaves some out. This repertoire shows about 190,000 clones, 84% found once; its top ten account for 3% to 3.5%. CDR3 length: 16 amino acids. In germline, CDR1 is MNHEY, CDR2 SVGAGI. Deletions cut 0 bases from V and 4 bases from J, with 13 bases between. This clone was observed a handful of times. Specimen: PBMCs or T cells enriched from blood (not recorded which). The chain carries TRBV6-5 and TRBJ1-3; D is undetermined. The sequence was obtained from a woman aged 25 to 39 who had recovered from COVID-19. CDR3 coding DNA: TGTGCCAGCAGTTACTCTGAGATACCACCGGGAAACACCATATATTTT. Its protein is CASSYSEIPPGNTIYF.